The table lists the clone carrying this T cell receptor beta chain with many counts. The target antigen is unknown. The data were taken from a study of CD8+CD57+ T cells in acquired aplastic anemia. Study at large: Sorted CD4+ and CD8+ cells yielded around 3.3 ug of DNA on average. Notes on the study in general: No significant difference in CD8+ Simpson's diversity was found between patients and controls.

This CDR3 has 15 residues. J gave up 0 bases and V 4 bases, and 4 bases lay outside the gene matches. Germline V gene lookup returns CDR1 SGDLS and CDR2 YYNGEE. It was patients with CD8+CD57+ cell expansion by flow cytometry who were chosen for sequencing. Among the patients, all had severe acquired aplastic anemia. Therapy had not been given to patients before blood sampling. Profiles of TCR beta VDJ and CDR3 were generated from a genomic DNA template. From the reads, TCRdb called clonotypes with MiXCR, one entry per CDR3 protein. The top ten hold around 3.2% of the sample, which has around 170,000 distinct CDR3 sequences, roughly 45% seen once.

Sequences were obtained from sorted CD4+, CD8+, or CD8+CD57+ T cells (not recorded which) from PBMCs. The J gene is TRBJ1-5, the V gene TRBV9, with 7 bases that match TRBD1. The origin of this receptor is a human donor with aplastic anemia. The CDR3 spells CASSWTGSSNQPQHF. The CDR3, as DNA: TGTGCCAGCAGCTGGACAGGTTCTAGCAATCAGCCCCAGCATTTT.